These T cell receptor beta chains were read from a single sample in a study of OX40 agonist ivuxolimab in advanced cancers. The data were produced by immunoSEQ multiplex PCR, yet TCRdb's version contains in-frame clones alone and is incomplete. This table has about 69,000 clones, about 89% appearing once. The starting material was CD4+ or CD8+ T cells sorted from blood, obtained in a trial of the OX40 agonist ivuxolimab. Receptor source: an adult with an advanced solid tumor such as melanoma, head and neck, liver or kidney cancer. The CDR3 runs from the conserved cysteine through the conserved F or W. The order of the fields is J gene, D gene, clone size, V gene, CDR3 protein, CDR3 DNA. The D gene is left open where the match is weak. The size entry is marked missing in some rows and otherwise reads once, few, many or a size class.

TRBJ2-2,NA,NA,TRBV10-3,CAISESTERFPGELFF,TGTGCCATCAGTGAGTCGACAGAGCGGTTTCCCGGGGAGCTGTTTTTT
TRBJ2-5,NA,many,TRBV6-4,CASSLTAGSQETQYF,TGTGCCAGCAGCCTAACGGCGGGCAGTCAAGAGACCCAGTACTTC
TRBJ1-1,NA,NA,TRBV4-2,CASSQEWGNLNTEAFF,TGTGCCAGCAGCCAAGAGTGGGGGAACCTGAACACTGAAGCTTTCTTT
TRBJ2-7,TRBD2,NA,TRBV5-4,CASSWGGSYEQYF,TGTGCCAGCAGCTGGGGGGGTTCCTACGAGCAGTACTTC
TRBJ2-1,NA,NA,TRBV11-2,CASSLGSYNEQFF,TGTGCCAGCAGCTTGGGCAGCTACAATGAGCAGTTCTTC
TRBJ2-3,NA,NA,TRBV2,CASSEGAVTDTQYF,TGTGCCAGCAGTGAAGGGGCAGTCACAGATACGCAGTATTTT
TRBJ1-3,NA,NA,TRBV6-6,CASSPEGGGNTIYF,TGTGCCAGCAGTCCAGAGGGCGGTGGAAACACCATATATTTT
TRBJ1-1,NA,NA,TRBV7-9,CASTAGAYTEAFF,TGTGCCAGCACCGCAGGGGCGTACACTGAAGCTTTCTTT
TRBJ1-1,NA,NA,TRBV6-5,CASSYSTFGNTEAFF,TGTGCCAGCAGTTACTCGACCTTTGGGAACACTGAAGCTTTCTTT
TRBJ2-1,TRBD2,NA,TRBV7-9,CASSPLGTRAHNEQFF,TGTGCCAGCAGCCCTCTCGGGACTAGAGCCCACAATGAGCAGTTCTTC
TRBJ2-1,TRBD2,few,TRBV27,CASRKELAGFYEQFF,TGTGCCAGCCGCAAGGAACTAGCGGGATTCTATGAGCAGTTCTTC
TRBJ2-6,TRBD1,NA,TRBV7-9,CASSTIQGARANVLTF,TGTGCCAGCAGCACCATCCAGGGGGCGCGGGCCAACGTCCTGACTTTC
TRBJ2-3,TRBD2,NA,TRBV11-3,CASSSLAGGPDTQYF,TGTGCCAGCAGCTCCCTTGCGGGGGGCCCCGATACGCAGTATTTT
TRBJ1-2,NA,NA,TRBV29-1,CSALGGTWGYTF,TGCAGCGCACTGGGCGGGACCTGGGGCTACACCTTC
TRBJ2-1,NA,NA,TRBV30,CAFNEQFF,TGTGCCTTCAATGAGCAGTTCTTC
TRBJ2-2,NA,NA,TRBV6-5,CASSFGMNTGELFF,TGTGCCAGCAGTTTTGGAATGAACACCGGGGAGCTGTTTTTT
TRBJ2-7,NA,NA,TRBV27,CASSFRDSYEQYF,TGTGCCAGCAGTTTTCGGGACTCCTACGAGCAGTACTTC
TRBJ2-2,NA,NA,TRBV6-5,CASSYGQGGELFF,TGTGCCAGCAGTTACGGGCAGGGTGGGGAGCTGTTTTTT
TRBJ1-1,NA,NA,TRBV5-1,CASSLGVEAFF,TGCGCCAGCAGCCTAGGGGTTGAAGCTTTCTTT
TRBJ2-2,NA,NA,TRBV9,CASSVEGARELFF,TGTGCCAGCAGCGTAGAAGGCGCGCGGGAGCTGTTTTTT
TRBJ1-4,NA,once,TRBV4-2,CASSQEPTTNEKLFF,TGTGCCAGCAGCCAAGAACCCACAACTAATGAAAAACTGTTTTTT
TRBJ1-1,NA,few,TRBV7-6,CASSLSGLGEAFF,TGTGCCAGCAGCTTAAGTGGGCTCGGTGAAGCTTTCTTT
TRBJ1-1,NA,NA,TRBV19,CATSRYTGNTEAFF,TGTGCCACCAGTAGGTATACAGGCAACACTGAAGCTTTCTTT
TRBJ2-7,NA,NA,TRBV7-9,CASSLGVYEQYF,TGTGCCAGCAGCTTGGGAGTCTACGAGCAGTACTTC
TRBJ1-1,TRBD1,once,TRBV4-1,CASSQVPDRVPEAFF,TGCGCCAGCAGCCAAGTTCCAGACAGGGTACCGGAAGCTTTCTTT
TRBJ2-1,TRBD1,NA,TRBV10-3,CATQGQNNNEQFF,TGTGCCACACAGGGGCAGAATAACAATGAGCAGTTCTTC